Below, one T cell receptor beta chain is given with its context. At one end the junction does not follow the germline gene, possibly because of a read error. This entry belongs to a study of tumor-infiltrating lymphocytes in primary liver carcinoma. Germline CDR1 and CDR2: SGHAT and FQNNGV. This CDR3 comprises 14 residues. From unsorted bulk tissue weighing about 20-33 mg, DNA and RNA were co-extracted. A primer in the constant region served to generate TCR beta cDNA from approximately 450 ng of total RNA. Investigators got TCR beta libraries out of three nested multiplex PCR rounds, done with slightly modified ARM-PCR. Both of the initial two PCR rounds ran for around 9 cycles and employed TRBV1-TRBV30 forward primers alongside a C-beta reverse primer. TCRdb used MiXCR to reprocess the multiplex PCR reads, holding one entry per CDR3 protein. The data show about 84,000 distinct CDR3 sequences, approximately 72% seen once.

The receptor was isolated from a man aged 35-49 years with primary liver carcinoma and hepatitis B virus infection. The rearrangement uses TRBV11-2 and TRBJ2-7; unclear D gene. Material for sequencing was liver tumor tissue from sampling region 1. The subset: tumor region T1, superior pole. The CDR3 DNA sequence: TGTGCCAGCAGATTTCTCGAATTGAAGTACGGGCAGTACTTT. Encoded protein: CASRFLELKYGQYF.